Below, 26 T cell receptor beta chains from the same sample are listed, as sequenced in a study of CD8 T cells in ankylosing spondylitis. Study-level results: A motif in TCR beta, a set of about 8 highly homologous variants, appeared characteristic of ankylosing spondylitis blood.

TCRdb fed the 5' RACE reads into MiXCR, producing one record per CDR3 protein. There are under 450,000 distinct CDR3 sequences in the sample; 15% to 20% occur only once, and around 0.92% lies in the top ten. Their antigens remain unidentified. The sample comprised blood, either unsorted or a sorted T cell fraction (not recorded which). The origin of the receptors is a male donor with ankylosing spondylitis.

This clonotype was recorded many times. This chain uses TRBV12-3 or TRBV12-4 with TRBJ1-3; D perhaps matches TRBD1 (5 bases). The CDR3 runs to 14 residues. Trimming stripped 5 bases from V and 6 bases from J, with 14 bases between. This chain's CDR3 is CASSASWTTNTIYF. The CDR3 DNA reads TGTGCCAGCAGTGCTTCATGGACAACAAACACCATATATTTT.

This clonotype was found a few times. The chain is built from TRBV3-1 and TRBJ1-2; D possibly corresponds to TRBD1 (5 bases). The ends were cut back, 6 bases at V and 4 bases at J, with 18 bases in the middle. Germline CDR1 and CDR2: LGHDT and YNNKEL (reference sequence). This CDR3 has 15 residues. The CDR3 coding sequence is TGTGCCAGCAGTCTCTCCGGGACCTCTTCCTATGGCTACACCTTC. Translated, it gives CASSLSGTSSYGYTF.

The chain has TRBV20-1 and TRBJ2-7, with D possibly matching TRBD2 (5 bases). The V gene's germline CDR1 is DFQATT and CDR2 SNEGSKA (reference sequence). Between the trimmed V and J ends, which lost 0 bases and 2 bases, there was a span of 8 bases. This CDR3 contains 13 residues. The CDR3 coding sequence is TGCAGTGCTAGAGATCCGGGAACCTACGAGCAGTACTTC. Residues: CSARDPGTYEQYF.

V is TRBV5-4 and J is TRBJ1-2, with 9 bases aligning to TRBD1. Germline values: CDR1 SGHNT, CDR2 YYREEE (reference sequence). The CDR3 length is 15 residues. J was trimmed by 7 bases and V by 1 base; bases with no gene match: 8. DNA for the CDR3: TGTGCCAGCAGCTTGACTACAGGGGGCGCGGCTGGCTACACCTTC. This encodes CASSLTTGGAAGYTF.

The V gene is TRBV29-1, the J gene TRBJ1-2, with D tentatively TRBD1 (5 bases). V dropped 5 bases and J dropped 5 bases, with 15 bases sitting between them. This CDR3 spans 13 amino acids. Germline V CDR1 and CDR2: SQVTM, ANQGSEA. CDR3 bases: TGCAGCGTTTACGGAGGGGACCGATATGGCTACACCTTC. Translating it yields CSVYGGDRYGYTF.

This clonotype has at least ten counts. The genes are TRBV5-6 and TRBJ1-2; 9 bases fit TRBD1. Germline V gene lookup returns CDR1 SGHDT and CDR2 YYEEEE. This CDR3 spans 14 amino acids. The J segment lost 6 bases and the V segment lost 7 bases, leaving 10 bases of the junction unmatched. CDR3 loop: CASPEQGARDGYTF. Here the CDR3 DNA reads TGTGCCAGCCCCGAACAGGGGGCGAGGGATGGCTACACCTTC.

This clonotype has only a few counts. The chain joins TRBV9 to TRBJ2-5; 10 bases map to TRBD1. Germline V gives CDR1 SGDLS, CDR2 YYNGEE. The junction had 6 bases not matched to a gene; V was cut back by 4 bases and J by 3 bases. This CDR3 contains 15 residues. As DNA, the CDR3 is TGTGCCAGCAGCCCTGGGACAGGGGTGAAAGAGACCCAGTACTTC. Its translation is CASSPGTGVKETQYF.

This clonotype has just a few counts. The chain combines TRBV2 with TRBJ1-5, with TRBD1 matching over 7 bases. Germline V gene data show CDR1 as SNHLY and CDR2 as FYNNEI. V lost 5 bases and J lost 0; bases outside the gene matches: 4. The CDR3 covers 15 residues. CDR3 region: CASSLQGLSNQPQHF. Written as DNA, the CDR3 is TGTGCCAGCAGTCTACAGGGGCTTAGCAATCAGCCCCAGCATTTT.

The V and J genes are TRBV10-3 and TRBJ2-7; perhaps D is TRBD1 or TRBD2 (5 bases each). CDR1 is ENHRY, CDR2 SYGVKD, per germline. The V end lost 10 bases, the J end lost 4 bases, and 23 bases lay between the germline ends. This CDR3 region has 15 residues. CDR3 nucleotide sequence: TGTGCCACCGCTGGGGGACCCTTGACTTCTTACGAGCAGTACTTC. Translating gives CATAGGPLTSYEQYF.

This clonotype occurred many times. This CDR3 is CSAALAGVGTGELFF. The CDR3 DNA reads TGCAGTGCTGCTCTAGCGGGAGTCGGAACCGGGGAGCTGTTTTTT. The chain links TRBV20-1 to TRBJ2-2, with 10 bases fitting TRBD2. Germline CDR1 DFQATT, CDR2 SNEGSKA (reference sequence). J lost 5 bases, V lost 5 bases, and 8 bases had no gene match. The CDR3 sequence is 15 residues long.

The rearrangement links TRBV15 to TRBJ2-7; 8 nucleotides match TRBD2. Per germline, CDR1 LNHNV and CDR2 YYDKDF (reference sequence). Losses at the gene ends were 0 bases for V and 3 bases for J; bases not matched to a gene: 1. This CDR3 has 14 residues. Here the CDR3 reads CATSRDRGGYEQYF. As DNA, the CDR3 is TGTGCCACCAGCAGAGATCGGGGGGGCTACGAGCAGTACTTC.

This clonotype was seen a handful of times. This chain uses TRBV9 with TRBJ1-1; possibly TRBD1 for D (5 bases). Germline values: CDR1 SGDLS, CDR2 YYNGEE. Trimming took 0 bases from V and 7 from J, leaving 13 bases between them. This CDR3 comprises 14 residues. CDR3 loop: CASSVVVSGGEAFF. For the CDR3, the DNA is TGTGCCAGCAGCGTAGTGGTTTCGGGGGGTGAAGCTTTCTTT.

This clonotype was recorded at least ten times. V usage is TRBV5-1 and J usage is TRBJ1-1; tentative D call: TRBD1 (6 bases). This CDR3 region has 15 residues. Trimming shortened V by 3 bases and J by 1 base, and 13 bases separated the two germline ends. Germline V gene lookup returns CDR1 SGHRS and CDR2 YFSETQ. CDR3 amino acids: CASSSGQPQNTEAFF. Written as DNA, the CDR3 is TGCGCCAGCAGCTCCGGACAGCCCCAGAACACTGAAGCTTTCTTT. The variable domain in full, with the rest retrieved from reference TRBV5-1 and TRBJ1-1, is KAGVTQTPRYLIKTRGQQVTLSCSPISGHRSVSWYQQTPGQGLQFLFEYFSETQRNKGNFPGRFSGRQFSNSRSEMNVSTLELGDSALYLCASSSGQPQNTEAFFGQGTRLTVV.

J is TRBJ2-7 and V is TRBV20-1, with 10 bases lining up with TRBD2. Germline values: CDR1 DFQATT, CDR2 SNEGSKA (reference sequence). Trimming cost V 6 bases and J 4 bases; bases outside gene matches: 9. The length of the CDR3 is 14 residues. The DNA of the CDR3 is TGCAGTGCCCTACCCGGGACTAGCGAGTACGAGCAGTACTTC. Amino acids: CSALPGTSEYEQYF.

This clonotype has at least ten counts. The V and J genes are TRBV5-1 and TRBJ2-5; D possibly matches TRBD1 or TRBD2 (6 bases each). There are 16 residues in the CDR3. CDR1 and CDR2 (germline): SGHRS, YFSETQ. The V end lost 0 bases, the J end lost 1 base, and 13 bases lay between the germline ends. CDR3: CASSLAGSGAQETQYF. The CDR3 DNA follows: TGCGCCAGCAGCTTGGCCGGTTCGGGGGCCCAAGAGACCCAGTACTTC.

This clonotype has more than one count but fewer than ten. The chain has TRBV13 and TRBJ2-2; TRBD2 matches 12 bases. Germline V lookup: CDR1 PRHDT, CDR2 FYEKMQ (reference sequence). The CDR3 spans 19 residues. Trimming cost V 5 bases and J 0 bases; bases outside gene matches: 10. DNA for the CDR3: TGTGCCAGCAGCACCACCAACCGACTAGCGGGGGCGAACACCGGGGAGCTGTTTTTT. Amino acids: CASSTTNRLAGANTGELFF.

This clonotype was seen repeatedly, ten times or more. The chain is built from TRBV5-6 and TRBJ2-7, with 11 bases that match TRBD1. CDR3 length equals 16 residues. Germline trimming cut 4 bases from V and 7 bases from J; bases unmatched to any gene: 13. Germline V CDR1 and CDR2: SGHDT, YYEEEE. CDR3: CASSRTGGVGLGEQYF. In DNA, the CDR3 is TGTGCCAGCAGCCGGACAGGGGGCGTTGGATTGGGGGAGCAGTACTTC.

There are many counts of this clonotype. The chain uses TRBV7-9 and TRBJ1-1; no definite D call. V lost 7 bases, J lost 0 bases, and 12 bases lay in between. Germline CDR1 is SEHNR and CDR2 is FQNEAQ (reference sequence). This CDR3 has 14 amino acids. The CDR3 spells CASTLQLMNTEAFF. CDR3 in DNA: TGTGCCAGCACCCTACAGCTGATGAACACTGAAGCTTTCTTT.

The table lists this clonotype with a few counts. The DNA of the CDR3 is TGTGCCAGCAGCCAAGAGGAGACTAGCGAGGAGACCCAGTACTTC. This codes for CASSQEETSEETQYF. The chain recombines TRBV4-2 with TRBJ2-5, with 8 positions matching TRBD2. The CDR3 consists of 15 residues. Germline V CDR1 and CDR2: LGHNA, YNFKEQ. The V and J ends lost 0 bases and 5 bases, in that order; junction bases with no gene match: 5.

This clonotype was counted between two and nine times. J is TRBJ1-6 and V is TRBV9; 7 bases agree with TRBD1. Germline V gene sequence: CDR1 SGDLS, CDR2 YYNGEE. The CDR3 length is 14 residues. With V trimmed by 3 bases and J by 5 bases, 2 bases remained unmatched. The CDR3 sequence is CASSGTGNNSPLHF. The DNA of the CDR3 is TGTGCCAGCAGCGGGACAGGCAATAATTCACCCCTCCACTTT.

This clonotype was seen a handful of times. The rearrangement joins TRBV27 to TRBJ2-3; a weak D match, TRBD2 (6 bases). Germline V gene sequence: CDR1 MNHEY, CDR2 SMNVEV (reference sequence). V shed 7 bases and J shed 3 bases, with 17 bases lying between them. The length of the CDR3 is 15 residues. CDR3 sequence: CASTRAGSGTDTQYF. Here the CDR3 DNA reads TGTGCCAGCACCCGGGCGGGGAGCGGGACAGATACGCAGTATTTT.

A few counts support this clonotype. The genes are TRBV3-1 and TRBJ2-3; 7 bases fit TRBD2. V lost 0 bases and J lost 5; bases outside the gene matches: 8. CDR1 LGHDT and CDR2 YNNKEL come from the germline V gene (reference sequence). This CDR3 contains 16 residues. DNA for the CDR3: TGTGCCAGCAGCCAAGATCAGCGCGCTAGCGGAGATACGCAGTATTTT. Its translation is CASSQDQRASGDTQYF.

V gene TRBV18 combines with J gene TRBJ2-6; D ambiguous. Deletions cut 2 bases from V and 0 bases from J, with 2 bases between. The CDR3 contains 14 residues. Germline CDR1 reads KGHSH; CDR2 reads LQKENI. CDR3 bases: TGTGCCAGCTCACCAGACTCTGGGGCCAACGTCCTGACTTTC. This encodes CASSPDSGANVLTF.

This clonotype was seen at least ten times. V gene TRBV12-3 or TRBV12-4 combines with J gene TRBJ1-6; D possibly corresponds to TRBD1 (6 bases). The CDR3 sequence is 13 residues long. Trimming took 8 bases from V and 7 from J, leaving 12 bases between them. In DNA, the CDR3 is TGTGCCAGCGGGGGACATTACAATTCACCCCTCCACTTT. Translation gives CASGGHYNSPLHF.

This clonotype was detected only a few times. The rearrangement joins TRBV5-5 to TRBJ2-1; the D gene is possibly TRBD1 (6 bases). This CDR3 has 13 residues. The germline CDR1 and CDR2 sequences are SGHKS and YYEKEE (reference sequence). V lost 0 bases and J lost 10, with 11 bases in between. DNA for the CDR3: TGTGCCAGCAGCTTGGGGGACATAAGAGAGCAGTTCTTC. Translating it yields CASSLGDIREQFF.

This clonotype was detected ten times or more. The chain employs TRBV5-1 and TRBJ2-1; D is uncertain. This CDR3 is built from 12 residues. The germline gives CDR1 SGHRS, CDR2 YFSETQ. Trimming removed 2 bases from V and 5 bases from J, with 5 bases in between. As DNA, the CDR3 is TGCGCCAGCAGCTTAGGGAACAATGAGCAGTTCTTC. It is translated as CASSLGNNEQFF.